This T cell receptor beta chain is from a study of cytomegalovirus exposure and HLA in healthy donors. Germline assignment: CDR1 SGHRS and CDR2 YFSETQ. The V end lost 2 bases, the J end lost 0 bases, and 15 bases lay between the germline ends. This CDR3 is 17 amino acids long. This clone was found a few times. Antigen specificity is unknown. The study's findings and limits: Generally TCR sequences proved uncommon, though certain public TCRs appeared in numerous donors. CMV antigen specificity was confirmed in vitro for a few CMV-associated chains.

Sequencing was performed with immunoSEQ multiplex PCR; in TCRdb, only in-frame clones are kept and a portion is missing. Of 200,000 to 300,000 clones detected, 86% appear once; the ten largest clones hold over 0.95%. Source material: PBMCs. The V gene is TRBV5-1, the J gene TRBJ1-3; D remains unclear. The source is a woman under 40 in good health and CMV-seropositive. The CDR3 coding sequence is TGCGCCAGCAGCTTAGAGGGAGTACGGCTCTCTGGAAACACCATATATTTT. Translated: CASSLEGVRLSGNTIYF.